The rows below give T cell receptor beta chains drawn from one sample of a study of cytomegalovirus exposure and HLA in healthy donors. Produced via immunoSEQ multiplex PCR; TCRdb's table is partial and in-frame only. The sample has 150,000 or so clones, about three quarters seen once. Material: PBMCs. These receptors all come from a man aged 40-49 years in good health and CMV-seropositive. CDR3s leave out the opening cysteine and the closing phenylalanine or tryptophan. Fields, in order: J gene, V gene, CDR3 protein.

>TRBJ2-5|TRBV14
ASSQGSGQETQY
>TRBJ2-1|TRBV25-1
ASSDPVKSYNEQF
>TRBJ2-3|TRBV5-1
ASSLGSGGDLITDTQY
>TRBJ2-1|TRBV28
ASTGGIRAGEQF
>TRBJ1-4|TRBV12-5
ASGLDIKEEKLF
>TRBJ1-2|TRBV7-9
ASSYLSPQDPNYGYT
>TRBJ2-7|TRBV2
ASLSDRDHGEQY
>TRBJ2-2|TRBV2
ASSSQGLGTGELF
>TRBJ2-1|TRBV13
ASSLYLYYRNNEQF
>TRBJ1-5|TRBV6-1
ASSVAGRGNQPQH
>TRBJ2-6|TRBV2
ASSPTGPGANVLT
>TRBJ2-5|TRBV13
ASSYRTTSSETQY
>TRBJ2-7|TRBV6-1
ASSLTGGRYEQY
>TRBJ2-2|TRBV7-6
ASSPRPGELF
>TRBJ2-7|TRBV7-3
ASSYLAGGPYEQY
>TRBJ2-3|TRBV9
ASSDGLTDTQY
>TRBJ2-1|TRBV7-9
ASSLVLSSGEEQF
>TRBJ2-1|TRBV5-1
ASSPRTGSRNEQF
>TRBJ1-1|TRBV2
ASSVRQETEAF
>TRBJ2-2|TRBV29-1
SVEVSRVTGELF
>TRBJ2-5|TRBV19
ASSIPRTGILAETQY
>TRBJ2-7|TRBV9
ASSADGGSGYEQY
>TRBJ1-5|TRBV18
ASSATGSDQPQH
>TRBJ2-7|TRBV28
ASSSLYEQY
>TRBJ2-7|TRBV7-8
ASSQGEVNEQY
>TRBJ1-1|TRBV5-4
ASSSRDRNTEAF
>TRBJ1-2|TRBV14
ASGTGFYGYT
>TRBJ2-3|TRBV7-3
ASSRTSGRASTDTQY
>TRBJ2-2|TRBV7-2
ASSSPPLRSTGELF
>TRBJ1-2|TRBV7-2
ASSSGQNYGYT
>TRBJ1-4|TRBV30
AWSETVEKLF
>TRBJ1-1|TRBV6-5
ASSLLRGETEAF
>TRBJ1-5|TRBV19
ASKVQDRVGVGSQH
>TRBJ1-5|TRBV19
ASRTTVYSNQPQH
>TRBJ2-2|TRBV19
ASTQGGSTGELF
>TRBJ2-7|TRBV4-1
ASSQVPRLEEISYEQY
>TRBJ1-2|TRBV19
ASSIGQMGGYT
>TRBJ2-7|TRBV9
ASSVGTSSSYEQY
>TRBJ2-1|TRBV4-2
ASSPRDSSDEQF
>TRBJ2-1|TRBV4-2
ASSQDRFNEQF
>TRBJ2-3|TRBV7-3
ASSLLAGLSTDTQY